This TCR beta chain was recovered during a study of T cell responses to AZD1222 COVID-19 vaccine. Notes on the study in general: Among spike-specific TCRs, nearly half reportedly target unmutated variant regions. Mostly white British, mostly female donors; authors suggested clonal diversity may be underestimated. AZD1222 recipients seropositive at baseline numbered only six.

Germline V gene data show CDR1 as PRHDT and CDR2 as FYEKMQ (reference sequence). This CDR3 is built from 14 residues. Trimming removed 1 base from V and 0 bases from J, with 6 bases in between. Sequencing was performed with immunoSEQ multiplex PCR; in TCRdb, only in-frame clones are kept and a portion is missing. The repertoire holds 140,000 to 150,000 clones, with 80% to 95% as singletons. Doses given second, at about 4 or about 12 weeks, were pooled. This clone was observed once. Its antigen remains unidentified. The sequenced sample was peripheral blood, obtained 28 days after the second AZD1222 dose. The receptor was derived from an adult who received the AZD1222 COVID-19 vaccine. V is TRBV13 and J is TRBJ1-1; D is unclear. The chain's CDR3 is CASSLADMNTEAFF. For the CDR3, the DNA is TGTGCCAGCAGCTTAGCGGATATGAACACTGAAGCTTTCTTT. Based on the CDR3 plus reference TRBV13 and TRBJ1-1, the full variable domain is AAGVIQSPRHLIKEKRETATLKCYPIPRHDTVYWYQQGPGQDPQFLISFYEKMQSDKGSIPDRFSAQQFSDYHSELNMSSLELGDSALYFCASSLADMNTEAFFGQGTRLTVV.